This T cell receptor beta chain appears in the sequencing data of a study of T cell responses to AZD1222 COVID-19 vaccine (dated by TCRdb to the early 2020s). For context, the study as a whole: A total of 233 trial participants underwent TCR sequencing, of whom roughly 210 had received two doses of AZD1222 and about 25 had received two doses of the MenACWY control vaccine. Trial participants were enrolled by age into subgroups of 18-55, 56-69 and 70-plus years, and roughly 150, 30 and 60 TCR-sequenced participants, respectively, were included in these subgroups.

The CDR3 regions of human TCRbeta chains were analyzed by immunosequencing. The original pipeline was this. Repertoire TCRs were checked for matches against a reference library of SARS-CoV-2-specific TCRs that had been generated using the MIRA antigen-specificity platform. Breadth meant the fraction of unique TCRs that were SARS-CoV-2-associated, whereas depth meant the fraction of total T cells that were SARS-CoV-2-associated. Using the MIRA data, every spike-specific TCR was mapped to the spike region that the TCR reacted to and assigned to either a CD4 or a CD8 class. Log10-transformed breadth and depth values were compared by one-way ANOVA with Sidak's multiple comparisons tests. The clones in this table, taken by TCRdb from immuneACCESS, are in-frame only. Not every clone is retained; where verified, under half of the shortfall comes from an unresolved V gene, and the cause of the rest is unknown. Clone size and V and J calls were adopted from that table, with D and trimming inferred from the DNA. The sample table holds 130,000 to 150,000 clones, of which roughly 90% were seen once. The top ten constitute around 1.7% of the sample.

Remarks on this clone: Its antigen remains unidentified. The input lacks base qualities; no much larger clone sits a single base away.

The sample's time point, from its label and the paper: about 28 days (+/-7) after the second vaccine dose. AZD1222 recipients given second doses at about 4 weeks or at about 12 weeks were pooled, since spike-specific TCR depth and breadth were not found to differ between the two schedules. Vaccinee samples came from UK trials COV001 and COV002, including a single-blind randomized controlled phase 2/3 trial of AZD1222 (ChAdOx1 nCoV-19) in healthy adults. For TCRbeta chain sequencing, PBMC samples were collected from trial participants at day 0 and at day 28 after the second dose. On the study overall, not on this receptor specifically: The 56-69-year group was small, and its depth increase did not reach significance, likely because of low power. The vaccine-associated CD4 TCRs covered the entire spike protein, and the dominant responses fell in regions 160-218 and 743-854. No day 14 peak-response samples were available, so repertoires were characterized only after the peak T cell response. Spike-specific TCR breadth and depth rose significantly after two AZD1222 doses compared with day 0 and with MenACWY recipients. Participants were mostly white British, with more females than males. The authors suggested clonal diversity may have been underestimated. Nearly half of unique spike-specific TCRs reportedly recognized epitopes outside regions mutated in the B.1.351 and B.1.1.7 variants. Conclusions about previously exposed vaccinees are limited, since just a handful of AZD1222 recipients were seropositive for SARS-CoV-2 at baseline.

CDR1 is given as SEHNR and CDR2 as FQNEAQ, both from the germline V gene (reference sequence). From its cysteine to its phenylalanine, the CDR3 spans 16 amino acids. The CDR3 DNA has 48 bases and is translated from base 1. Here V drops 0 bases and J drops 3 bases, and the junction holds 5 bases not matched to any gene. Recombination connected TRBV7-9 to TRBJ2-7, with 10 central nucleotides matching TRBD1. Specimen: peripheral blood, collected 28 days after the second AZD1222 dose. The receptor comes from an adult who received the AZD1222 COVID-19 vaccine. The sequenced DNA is TGTGCCAGCAGCTTAGCCGGACAGGGGGAGATCTACGAGCAGTACTTC. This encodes CASSLAGQGEIYEQYF.